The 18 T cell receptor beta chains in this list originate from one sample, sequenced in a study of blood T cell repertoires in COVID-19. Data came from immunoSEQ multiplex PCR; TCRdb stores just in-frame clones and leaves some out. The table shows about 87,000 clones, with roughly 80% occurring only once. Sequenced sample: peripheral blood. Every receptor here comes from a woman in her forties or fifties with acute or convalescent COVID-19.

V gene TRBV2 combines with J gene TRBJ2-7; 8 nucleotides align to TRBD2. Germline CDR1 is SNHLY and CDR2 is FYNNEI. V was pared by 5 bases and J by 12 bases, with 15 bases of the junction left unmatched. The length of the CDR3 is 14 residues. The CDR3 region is CASSRSFGGLEAYF. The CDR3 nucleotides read TGTGCCAGCAGTCGCAGTTTTGGGGGACTAGAGGCGTACTTC.

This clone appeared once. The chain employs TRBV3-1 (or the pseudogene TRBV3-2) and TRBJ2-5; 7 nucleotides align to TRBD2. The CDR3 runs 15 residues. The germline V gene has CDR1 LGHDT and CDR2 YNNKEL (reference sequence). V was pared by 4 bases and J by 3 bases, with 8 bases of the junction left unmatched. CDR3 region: CASSRLGGIKETQYF. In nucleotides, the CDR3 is TGTGCCAGCAGCCGCTTGGGGGGGATAAAAGAGACCCAGTACTTC.

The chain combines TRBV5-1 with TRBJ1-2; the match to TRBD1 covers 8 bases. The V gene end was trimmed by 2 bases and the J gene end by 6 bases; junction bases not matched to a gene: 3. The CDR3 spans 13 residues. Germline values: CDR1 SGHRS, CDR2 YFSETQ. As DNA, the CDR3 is TGCGCCAGCAGCTTTCTACAGGGGGATGGCTACACCTTC. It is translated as CASSFLQGDGYTF. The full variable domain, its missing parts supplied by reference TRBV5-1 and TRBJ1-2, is KAGVTQTPRYLIKTRGQQVTLSCSPISGHRSVSWYQQTPGQGLQFLFEYFSETQRNKGNFPGRFSGRQFSNSRSEMNVSTLELGDSALYLCASSFLQGDGYTFGSGTRLTVV.

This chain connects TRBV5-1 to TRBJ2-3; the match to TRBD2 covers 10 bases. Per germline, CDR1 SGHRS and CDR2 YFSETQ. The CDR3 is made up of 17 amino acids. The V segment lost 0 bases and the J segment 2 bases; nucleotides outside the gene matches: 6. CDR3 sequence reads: CASSLAGLAGDTDTQYF. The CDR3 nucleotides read TGCGCCAGCAGCTTGGCGGGCCTAGCGGGGGACACAGATACGCAGTATTTT.

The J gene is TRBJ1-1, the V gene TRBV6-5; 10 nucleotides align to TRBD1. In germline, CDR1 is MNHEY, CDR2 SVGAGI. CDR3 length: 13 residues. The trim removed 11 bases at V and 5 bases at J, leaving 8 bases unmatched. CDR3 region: CAAVPGQGTEAFF. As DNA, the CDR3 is TGTGCCGCTGTCCCGGGACAGGGGACTGAAGCTTTCTTT.

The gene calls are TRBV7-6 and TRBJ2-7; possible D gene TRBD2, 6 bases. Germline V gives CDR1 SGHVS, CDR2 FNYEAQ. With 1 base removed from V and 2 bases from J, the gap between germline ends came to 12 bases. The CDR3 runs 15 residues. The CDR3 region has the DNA TGTGCCAGCAGCTTAGGCAGGGCGGGGACCTACGAGCAGTACTTC. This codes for CASSLGRAGTYEQYF.

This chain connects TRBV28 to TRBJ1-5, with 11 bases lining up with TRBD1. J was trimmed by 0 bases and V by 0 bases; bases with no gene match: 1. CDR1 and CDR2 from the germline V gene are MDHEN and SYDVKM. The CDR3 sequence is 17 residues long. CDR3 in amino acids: CASSLWGQGDSNQPQHF. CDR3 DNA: TGTGCCAGCAGTTTATGGGGACAGGGGGATAGCAATCAGCCCCAGCATTTT.

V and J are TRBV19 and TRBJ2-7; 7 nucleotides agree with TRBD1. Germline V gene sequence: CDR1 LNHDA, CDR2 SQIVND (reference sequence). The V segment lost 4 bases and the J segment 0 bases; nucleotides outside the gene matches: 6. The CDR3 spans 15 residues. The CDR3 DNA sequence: TGTGCCAGTAGTACCTCCGGGACAGCCTCCTACGAGCAGTACTTC. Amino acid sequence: CASSTSGTASYEQYF.

The CDR3 is CASSESGTHLHTF. The CDR3, as DNA: TGTGCCAGCAGTGAAAGCGGGACTCACCTGCACACCTTC. The chain uses TRBV6-1 and TRBJ1-2; a weak D match, TRBD1 (5 bases). The CDR3 runs to 13 residues. CDR1 is MNHNS and CDR2 is SASEGT in the germline V gene. V shed 2 bases and J shed 12 bases, with 16 bases lying between them.

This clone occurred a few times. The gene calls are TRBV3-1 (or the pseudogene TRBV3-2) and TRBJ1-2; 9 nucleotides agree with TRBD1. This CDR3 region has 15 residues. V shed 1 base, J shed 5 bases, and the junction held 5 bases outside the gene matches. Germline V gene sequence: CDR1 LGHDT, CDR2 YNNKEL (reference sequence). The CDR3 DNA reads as TGTGCCAGCAGCCAAGTGGGGACAGGGACATATGGCTACACCTTC. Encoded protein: CASSQVGTGTYGYTF.

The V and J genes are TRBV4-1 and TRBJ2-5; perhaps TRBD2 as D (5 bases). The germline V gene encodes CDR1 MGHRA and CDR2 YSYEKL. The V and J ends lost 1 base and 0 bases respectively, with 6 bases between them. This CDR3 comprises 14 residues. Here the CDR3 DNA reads TGCGCCAGCAGCCAAGTCGGGGACCAAGAGACCCAGTACTTC. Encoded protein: CASSQVGDQETQYF.

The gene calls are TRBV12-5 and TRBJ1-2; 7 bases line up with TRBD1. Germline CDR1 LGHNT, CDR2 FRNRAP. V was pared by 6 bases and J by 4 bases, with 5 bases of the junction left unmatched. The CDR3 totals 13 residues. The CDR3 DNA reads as TGTGCTAGTGGGAAGACAGGGTCCTATGGCTACACCTTC. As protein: CASGKTGSYGYTF.

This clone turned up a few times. For the CDR3, the DNA is TGCGCCAGCAGCTTGGCCCGGTCCGGTAAATCGAACACTGAAGCTTTCTTT. Translating gives CASSLARSGKSNTEAFF. The genes are TRBV5-1 and TRBJ1-1, with D unresolved. The germline CDR1 and CDR2 sequences are SGHRS and YFSETQ. With 0 bases removed from V and 1 base from J, the gap between germline ends came to 16 bases. This CDR3 is 17 amino acids long.

The chain's CDR3 is CASSPRPGEKLFF. DNA of the CDR3: TGTGCCAGCAGTCCGCGACCGGGGGAAAAACTGTTTTTT. This rearrangement joins TRBV6-2 or TRBV6-3 to TRBJ1-4; D is ambiguous. The CDR3 runs to 13 residues. Germline V gene data show CDR1 as MNHEY and CDR2 as SVGEGT. Deletions cut 5 bases from V and 8 bases from J, with 12 bases between.

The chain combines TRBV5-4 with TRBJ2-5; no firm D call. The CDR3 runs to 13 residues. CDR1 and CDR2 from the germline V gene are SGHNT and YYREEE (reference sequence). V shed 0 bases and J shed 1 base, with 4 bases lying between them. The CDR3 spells CASSLGAQETQYF. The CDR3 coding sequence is TGTGCCAGCAGCTTGGGCGCCCAAGAGACCCAGTACTTC.

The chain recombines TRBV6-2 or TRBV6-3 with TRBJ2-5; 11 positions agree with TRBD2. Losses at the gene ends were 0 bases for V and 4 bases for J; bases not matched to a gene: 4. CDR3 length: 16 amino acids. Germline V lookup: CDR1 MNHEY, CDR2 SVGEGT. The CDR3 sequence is CASSYSIGTSGETQYF. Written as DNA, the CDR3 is TGTGCCAGCAGTTACTCGATAGGGACTAGCGGAGAGACCCAGTACTTC.

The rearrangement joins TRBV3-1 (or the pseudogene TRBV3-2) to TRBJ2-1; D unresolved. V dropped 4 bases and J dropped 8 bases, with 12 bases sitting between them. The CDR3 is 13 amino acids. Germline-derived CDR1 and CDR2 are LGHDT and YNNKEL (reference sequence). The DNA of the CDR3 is TGTGCCAGCAGCCCCTTGTTTCGGGATGAGCAGTTCTTC. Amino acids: CASSPLFRDEQFF.

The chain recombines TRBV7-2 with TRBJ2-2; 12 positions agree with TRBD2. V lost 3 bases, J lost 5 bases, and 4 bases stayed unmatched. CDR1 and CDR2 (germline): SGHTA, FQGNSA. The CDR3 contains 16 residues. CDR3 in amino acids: CASSLSTSGGTGELFF. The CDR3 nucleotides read TGTGCCAGCAGCTTGTCGACTAGCGGGGGTACCGGGGAGCTGTTTTTT.